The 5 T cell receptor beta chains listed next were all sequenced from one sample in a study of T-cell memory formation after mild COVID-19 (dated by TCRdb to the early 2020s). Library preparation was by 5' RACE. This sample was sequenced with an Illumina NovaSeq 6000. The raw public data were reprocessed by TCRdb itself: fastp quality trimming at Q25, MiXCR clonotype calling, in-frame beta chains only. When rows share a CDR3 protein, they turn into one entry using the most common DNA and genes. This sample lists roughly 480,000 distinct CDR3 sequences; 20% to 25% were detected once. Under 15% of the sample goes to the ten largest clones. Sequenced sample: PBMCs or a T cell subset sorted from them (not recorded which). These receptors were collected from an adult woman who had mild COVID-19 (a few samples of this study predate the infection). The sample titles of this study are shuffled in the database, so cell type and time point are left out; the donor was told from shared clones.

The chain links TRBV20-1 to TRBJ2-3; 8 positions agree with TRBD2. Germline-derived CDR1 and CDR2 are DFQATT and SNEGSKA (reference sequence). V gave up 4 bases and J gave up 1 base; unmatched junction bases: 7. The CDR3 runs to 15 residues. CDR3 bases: TGCAGTGCTATTGGGTGGCGGGGGGGCACAGATACGCAGTATTTT. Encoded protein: CSAIGWRGGTDTQYF.

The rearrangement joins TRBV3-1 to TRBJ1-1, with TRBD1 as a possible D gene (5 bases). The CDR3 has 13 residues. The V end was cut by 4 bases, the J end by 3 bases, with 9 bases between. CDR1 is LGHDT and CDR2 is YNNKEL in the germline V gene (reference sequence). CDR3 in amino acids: CASSPNRYTEAFF. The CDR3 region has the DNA TGTGCCAGCAGCCCGAACAGGTACACTGAAGCTTTCTTT. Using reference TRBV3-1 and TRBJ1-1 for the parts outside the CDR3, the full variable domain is DTAVSQTPKYLVTQMGNDKSIKCEQNLGHDTMYWYKQDSKKFLKIMFSYNNKELIINETVPNRFSPKSPDKAHLNLHINSLELGDSAVYFCASSPNRYTEAFFGQGTRLTVV.

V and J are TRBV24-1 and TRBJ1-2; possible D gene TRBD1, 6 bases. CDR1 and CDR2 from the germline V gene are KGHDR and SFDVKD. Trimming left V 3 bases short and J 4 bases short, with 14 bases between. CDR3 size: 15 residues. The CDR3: CATSDTRQGSYGYTF. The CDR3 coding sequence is TGTGCCACCAGTGATACACGTCAGGGGTCCTATGGCTACACCTTC.

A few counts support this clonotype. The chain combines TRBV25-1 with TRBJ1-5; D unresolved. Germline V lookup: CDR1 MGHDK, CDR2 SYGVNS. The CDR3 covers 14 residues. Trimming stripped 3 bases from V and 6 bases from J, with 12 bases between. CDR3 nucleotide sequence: TGTGCCAGCAGTGAGTACAGACTTGGTCAGCCCCAGCATTTT. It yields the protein CASSEYRLGQPQHF.

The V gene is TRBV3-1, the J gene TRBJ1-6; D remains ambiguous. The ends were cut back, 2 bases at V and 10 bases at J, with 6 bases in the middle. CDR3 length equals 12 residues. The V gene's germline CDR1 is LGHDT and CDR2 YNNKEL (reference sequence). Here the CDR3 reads CASSQRMSPLHF. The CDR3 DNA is TGTGCCAGCAGCCAAAGAATGTCACCCCTCCACTTT.